These 10 T cell receptor beta chains were all obtained from the same sample, sequenced in a study of control samples from healthy donors and cancer patients. Measured with immunoSEQ multiplex PCR; TCRdb has only the in-frame clones, and not every one. The repertoire holds about 150,000 clones, with 91% as singletons. Sequencing was carried out using blood. The source of these receptors is a woman aged 35 to 49 in good health.

The rearrangement uses TRBV2 and TRBJ2-5, with TRBD2 matching over 10 bases. The CDR3 contains 16 residues. The trim removed 2 bases at V and 7 bases at J, leaving 10 bases unmatched. Germline lookup yields CDR1 SNHLY and CDR2 FYNNEI. The DNA of the CDR3 is TGTGCCAGCAGTGAAAGGGTAGCGGGGGGAGGAGGGACCCAGTACTTC. Translation gives CASSERVAGGGGTQYF.

The chain couples TRBV28 to TRBJ2-1; tentatively, D is TRBD2 (5 bases). V was trimmed by 5 bases and J by 11 bases, leaving 10 bases between them. The CDR3 is 11 amino acids. CDR1 and CDR2 from the germline V gene are MDHEN and SYDVKM. The CDR3 reads CASSPSGQQFF. CDR3 in DNA: TGTGCCAGCAGTCCGAGCGGTCAGCAGTTCTTC.

The CDR3 spells CASSKATDETQYF. The CDR3 nucleotides read TGTGCCAGCAGCAAAGCGACAGATGAAACCCAGTACTTC. This sequence joins TRBV21-1 and TRBJ2-5; the table's D call TRBD1 went unverified against the DNA. TRBV21-1 is classified as a pseudogene. The CDR3 has 13 amino acids.

The chain uses TRBV28 and TRBJ1-1, with TRBD1 matching 10 bases. With 2 bases clipped from V and 7 bases from J, the junction kept 1 base outside the gene matches. The CDR3 consists of 13 residues. Germline lookup yields CDR1 MDHEN and CDR2 SYDVKM. The CDR3 region has the DNA TGTGCCAGCAGTTTAGGACAGGGGGTTGAAGCTTTCTTT. It encodes CASSLGQGVEAFF. The variable domain in full, with the rest retrieved from reference TRBV28 and TRBJ1-1, is DVKVTQSSRYLVKRTGEKVFLECVQDMDHENMFWYRQDPGLGLRLIYFSYDVKMKEKGDIPEGYSVSREKKERFSLILESASTNQTSMYLCASSLGQGVEAFFGQGTRLTVV.

This chain connects TRBV12-3 or TRBV12-4 to TRBJ2-5; D possibly corresponds to TRBD2 (7 bases). The CDR3 runs 12 residues. Trimming removed 8 bases from V and 3 bases from J, with 10 bases in between. The CDR3 DNA reads TGTGCCAGCGGGGGGGCCAAAGAGACCCAGTACTTC. Translated, it gives CASGGAKETQYF.

Note on this clone: Other DNA sequences in the sample encode the same CDR3. V and J are TRBV19 and TRBJ1-1; D call uncertain. The CDR3 is 13 amino acids. Deletions cut 6 bases from V and 0 bases from J, with 8 bases between. Per the germline V gene, CDR1 is LNHDA and CDR2 is SQIVND (reference sequence). The CDR3 DNA follows: TGTGCCAGTAGGGGAATCATGAACACTGAAGCTTTCTTT. It yields the protein CASRGIMNTEAFF.

This clone was recorded a few times. The V call is TRBV5-1, the J call TRBJ1-1; possible D gene TRBD1, 6 bases. This CDR3 comprises 15 residues. V lost 0 bases and J lost 0, with 9 bases in between. Germline CDR1 SGHRS, CDR2 YFSETQ. The CDR3 DNA reads as TGCGCCAGCAGCTTGGTCGGGGGGCTGAACACTGAAGCTTTCTTT. Translated, it gives CASSLVGGLNTEAFF.

This clone was seen a handful of times. V usage is TRBV11-2 and J usage is TRBJ1-6; 10 bases map to TRBD1. This CDR3 contains 18 residues. CDR1 and CDR2 (germline): SGHAT, FQNNGV. V lost 5 bases and J lost 0; bases outside the gene matches: 7. The CDR3 sequence is CASSTRTGGSSYNSPLHF. The CDR3 DNA is TGTGCCAGCAGCACCCGGACAGGGGGAAGCTCCTATAATTCACCCCTCCACTTT. Full variable domain (remainder filled in from reference TRBV11-2 and TRBJ1-6): EAGVAQSPRYKIIEKRQSVAFWCNPISGHATLYWYQQILGQGPKLLIQFQNNGVVDDSQLPKDRFSAERLKGVDSTLKIQPAKLEDSAVYLCASSTRTGGSSYNSPLHFGNGTRLTVT.

This rearrangement joins TRBV5-1 to TRBJ1-3; 8 nucleotides match TRBD1. V gave up 4 bases and J gave up 2 bases; unmatched junction bases: 11. Germline CDR1 reads SGHRS; CDR2 reads YFSETQ. The CDR3 extends over 17 amino acids. This CDR3 reads CASSRRTGGRTGNTIYF. The CDR3 region has the DNA TGCGCCAGCAGCAGGAGAACAGGGGGAAGAACTGGAAACACCATATATTTT.

The chain links TRBV3-1 (or the pseudogene TRBV3-2) to TRBJ1-6, with D maybe TRBD1 (6 bases). The V gene lost 5 bases and the J gene lost 8 bases, with 10 bases spanning the gap. The CDR3 contains 13 residues. Germline CDR1 is LGHDT and CDR2 is YNNKEL (reference sequence). The CDR3 bases are TGTGCCAGCAGCGGGGGGCTTTATTCACCCCTCCACTTT. Translated: CASSGGLYSPLHF.